The 27 T cell receptor beta chains listed next were all sequenced from one sample in a study of blood T cell repertoires in COVID-19. Sequencing was performed with immunoSEQ multiplex PCR; in TCRdb, only in-frame clones are kept and a portion is missing. This sample carries 150,000 to 200,000 clones, 65% to 80% of them seen once, and the ten largest clones take approximately 13%. What was sequenced was peripheral blood. These receptors were obtained from a man in his fifties or sixties who had recovered from COVID-19.

As DNA, the CDR3 is TGTGCCACCAGTGATTTCACCGGGACTAGCGTTTCCCGCAATGAGCAGTTCTTC. This translates into CATSDFTGTSVSRNEQFF. The V and J genes are TRBV24-1 and TRBJ2-1, with 10 bases aligning to TRBD2. J gave up 6 bases and V 1 base, and 11 bases lay outside the gene matches. Germline assignment: CDR1 KGHDR and CDR2 SFDVKD. The CDR3 is made up of 18 amino acids.

The chain couples TRBV19 to TRBJ2-1; 10 nucleotides match TRBD2. Per germline, CDR1 LNHDA and CDR2 SQIVND (reference sequence). J lost 4 bases, V lost 4 bases, and 10 bases had no gene match. CDR3 length: 17 residues. CDR3 DNA sequence: TGTGCCAGTAGTACCCGGGGGAGCGGGAGGGGATACAATGAGCAGTTCTTC. It yields the protein CASSTRGSGRGYNEQFF.

The chain couples TRBV28 to TRBJ2-7; TRBD2 matches 7 bases. From germline, CDR1 is MDHEN and CDR2 SYDVKM. The CDR3 has 14 amino acids. The junction had 7 bases not matched to a gene; V was cut back by 7 bases and J by 1 base. The DNA for the CDR3 is TGTGCCAGCACGGGTGGGAGGGCGTCCTACGAGCAGTACTTC. The encoded protein is CASTGGRASYEQYF.

The J gene is TRBJ2-2, the V gene TRBV27; 8 nucleotides align to TRBD1. This CDR3 is 15 amino acids long. V gave up 5 bases and J gave up 4 bases; unmatched junction bases: 6. Germline V CDR1 and CDR2: MNHEY, SMNVEV (reference sequence). For the CDR3, the DNA is TGTGCCAGCAGTCTACGACAGGGGACCACCGGGGAGCTGTTTTTT. Translation: CASSLRQGTTGELFF.

The chain has TRBV28 and TRBJ1-4; perhaps TRBD1 as D (5 bases). CDR1 and CDR2 from the germline V gene are MDHEN and SYDVKM. The CDR3 sequence is 14 residues long. Trimming shortened V by 5 bases and J by 8 bases, and 15 bases separated the two germline ends. The CDR3 DNA reads TGTGCCAGCAGTCCCGGAGGGACGACCGAAAAACTGTTTTTT. Protein product: CASSPGGTTEKLFF. Supplemented by reference TRBV28 and TRBJ1-4, the full variable domain reads DVKVTQSSRYLVKRTGEKVFLECVQDMDHENMFWYRQDPGLGLRLIYFSYDVKMKEKGDIPEGYSVSREKKERFSLILESASTNQTSMYLCASSPGGTTEKLFFGSGTQLSVL.

The chain uses TRBV11-1 and TRBJ2-2, with TRBD1 matching 10 bases. Germline CDR1 and CDR2: SGHAT and FQDESV (reference sequence). The CDR3 loop spans 17 amino acids. Germline trimming cut 0 bases from V and 4 bases from J; bases unmatched to any gene: 5. The CDR3 DNA is TGTGCCAGCAGCTTAGCTGCCGGGACAGGGGTCACCGGGGAGCTGTTTTTT. Translating gives CASSLAAGTGVTGELFF.

This rearrangement joins TRBV2 to TRBJ2-7; D is possibly TRBD1 (5 bases). CDR1 and CDR2 (germline): SNHLY, FYNNEI. The CDR3 is 12 amino acids. The germline V and J ends were trimmed by 5 bases and 4 bases, with 9 bases remaining between them. This chain's CDR3 is CASSLSGYEQYF. The DNA of the CDR3 is TGTGCCAGCAGTCTTTCAGGGTACGAGCAGTACTTC. Based on the CDR3 plus reference TRBV2 and TRBJ2-7, the full variable domain is EPEVTQTPSHQVTQMGQEVILRCVPISNHLYFYWYRQILGQKVEFLVSFYNNEISEKSEIFDDQFSVERPDGSNFTLKIRSTKLEDSAMYFCASSLSGYEQYFGPGTRLTVT.

The gene calls are TRBV7-6 and TRBJ2-1, with TRBD2 matching 7 bases. Germline V lookup: CDR1 SGHVS, CDR2 FNYEAQ. This CDR3 has 16 residues. V was clipped by 5 bases and J by 0 bases; unmatched bases: 7. In DNA form, the CDR3 reads TGTGCCAGCAGCCGAGCGGGGTCAAGCTCCTACAATGAGCAGTTCTTC. This translates into CASSRAGSSSYNEQFF. The whole variable domain, filled in from reference TRBV7-6 and TRBJ2-1, reads GAGVSQSPRYKVTKRGQDVALRCDPISGHVSLYWYRQALGQGPEFLTYFNYEAQQDKSGLPNDRFSAERPEGSISTLTIQRTEQRDSAMYRCASSRAGSSSYNEQFFGPGTRLTVL.

A single count supports this clone. The chain employs TRBV11-2 and TRBJ2-5; D uncertain. The CDR3 runs to 14 residues. CDR1 SGHAT and CDR2 FQNNGV come from the germline V gene. Trimming cost V 5 bases and J 2 bases, with 12 bases left between them. The CDR3 region has the DNA TGTGCCAGCAGCCTACTGAGGATTCAAGAGACCCAGTACTTC. This gives the protein CASSLLRIQETQYF.

The sample holds one count of this clone. The J gene is TRBJ2-1, the V gene TRBV2; 11 bases match TRBD2. The V gene end was trimmed by 8 bases and the J gene end by 5 bases; junction bases not matched to a gene: 11. Germline CDR1 SNHLY, CDR2 FYNNEI. The CDR3 extends over 16 amino acids. In DNA, the CDR3 is TGTGCCAGCCTCGCCCAATTAGCGGGAGGGCACAATGAGCAGTTCTTC. It encodes CASLAQLAGGHNEQFF.

The chain has TRBV7-2 and TRBJ1-4; D might be TRBD1 (6 bases). The germline V gene has CDR1 SGHTA and CDR2 FQGNSA. The CDR3 runs to 16 residues. V was clipped by 5 bases and J by 1 base, with 14 bases between them. The CDR3 region has the DNA TGTGCCAGCAGCCGGGGGGCTGGGGTAACTAATGAAAAACTGTTTTTT. Its protein product is CASSRGAGVTNEKLFF. Full variable domain (outside the CDR3, taken from reference TRBV7-2 and TRBJ1-4): GAGVSQSPSNKVTEKGKDVELRCDPISGHTALYWYRQSLGQGLEFLIYFQGNSAPDKSGLPSDRFSAERTGGSVSTLTIQRTQQEDSAVYLCASSRGAGVTNEKLFFGSGTQLSVL.

V usage is TRBV12-3 or TRBV12-4 and J usage is TRBJ2-1, with a tentative D call TRBD1 (6 bases). The CDR3 consists of 12 residues. Trimming cost V 3 bases and J 12 bases, with 12 bases left between them. This chain's CDR3 is CASSFTGFGQFF. The CDR3 DNA follows: TGTGCCAGCAGTTTTACAGGGTTCGGGCAGTTCTTC.

This clone has just a few counts. The V and J genes are TRBV19 and TRBJ1-1; TRBD1 might be the D (5 bases). CDR1 is LNHDA and CDR2 is SQIVND in the germline V gene (reference sequence). Between the trimmed V and J ends, which lost 6 bases and 7 bases, there was a span of 12 bases. The CDR3 covers 12 residues. Here the CDR3 DNA reads TGTGCCAGTAGCCAGCGGGGGGGTGAAGCTTTCTTT. Its translation: CASSQRGGEAFF.

The CDR3 protein is CAWSGGTIYGYTF. In nucleotides, the CDR3 is TGTGCCTGGAGTGGAGGAACAATCTATGGCTACACCTTC. This sequence joins TRBV30 and TRBJ1-2; D ambiguous. Germline V CDR1 and CDR2: GTSNPN, SVGIG (reference sequence). Trimming shortened V by 1 base and J by 4 bases, and 10 bases separated the two germline ends. CDR3 size: 13 residues.

This chain uses TRBV5-6 with TRBJ2-5, with 9 nucleotides matching TRBD1. Looked up from germline, CDR1 is SGHDT and CDR2 is YYEEEE. V trimming: 3 bases; J trimming: 9 bases; junction bases outside the gene matches: 21. The CDR3 has 18 amino acids. The CDR3 here is CASSSGTGLVSGLLAQYF. The CDR3 region has the DNA TGTGCCAGCAGCTCCGGGACAGGGTTGGTTAGCGGCCTCTTGGCCCAGTACTTC.

This clone was detected only a few times. This sample also contains other DNA sequences that code for the same CDR3. This chain uses TRBV29-1 with TRBJ1-2; D might be TRBD1 (6 bases). Germline V gene data show CDR1 as SQVTM and CDR2 as ANQGSEA. V lost 4 bases to trimming and J lost 6 bases, with 9 bases between them. The CDR3 consists of 11 residues. This CDR3 reads CSVGTDNGYTF. The CDR3 DNA sequence: TGCAGCGTTGGGACAGACAATGGCTACACCTTC.

The chain carries TRBV15 and TRBJ1-5; TRBD1 aligns across 10 bases. This CDR3 region has 20 residues. V lost 3 bases, J lost 0 bases, and 14 bases stayed unmatched. Germline CDR1 is LNHNV and CDR2 is YYDKDF (reference sequence). The CDR3, as DNA: TGTGCCACCAGCAGGCCTGGGCCCGACAGGGGGCAAAATAGCAATCAGCCCCAGCATTTT. Its translation is CATSRPGPDRGQNSNQPQHF.

The chain recombines TRBV24-1 with TRBJ2-5; weak D call: TRBD2 (5 bases). Trimming left V 2 bases short and J 2 bases short, with 20 bases between. Germline CDR1 reads KGHDR; CDR2 reads SFDVKD. The CDR3 sequence is 18 residues long. Here the CDR3 reads CATSDWSQVPRGQETQYF. The DNA of the CDR3 is TGTGCCACCAGTGATTGGTCGCAGGTCCCCCGGGGACAAGAGACCCAGTACTTC.

V is TRBV3-1 (or the pseudogene TRBV3-2) and J is TRBJ1-4; no clear D gene. This CDR3 has 14 amino acids. V was cut by 2 bases and J by 0 bases, with 4 bases left in between. Germline lookup yields CDR1 LGHDT and CDR2 YNNKEL (reference sequence). CDR3 DNA: TGTGCCAGCAGCCAATCTGCAACTAATGAAAAACTGTTTTTT. It encodes CASSQSATNEKLFF.

V gene TRBV12-5 combines with J gene TRBJ2-7; the match to TRBD1 covers 10 bases. CDR1 and CDR2 (germline): LGHNT, FRNRAP. This CDR3 spans 16 amino acids. V was pared by 0 bases and J by 1 base, with 3 bases of the junction left unmatched. The chain's CDR3 is CASGLVGDRGSYEQYF. The CDR3 nucleotides read TGTGCTAGTGGTTTGGTAGGGGACAGGGGTTCCTACGAGCAGTACTTC. The complete variable domain, with remaining parts taken from reference TRBV12-5 and TRBJ2-7, reads DARVTQTPRHKVTEMGQEVTMRCQPILGHNTVFWYRQTMMQGLELLAYFRNRAPLDDSGMPKDRFSAEMPDATLATLKIQPSEPRDSAVYFCASGLVGDRGSYEQYFGPGTRLTVT.

This rearrangement joins TRBV5-4 to TRBJ2-1; 11 bases are shared with TRBD2. Trimming at V came to 4 bases and at J to 7 bases, leaving 10 bases not matched to a gene. Germline V gene lookup returns CDR1 SGHNT and CDR2 YYREEE (reference sequence). The CDR3 is 16 amino acids. In nucleotides, the CDR3 is TGTGCCAGCAGCCCACTCCTAGCGGGAGGAAAAAATGAGCAGTTCTTC. The encoded protein is CASSPLLAGGKNEQFF. The variable domain in full, completed from reference TRBV5-4 and TRBJ2-1, reads ETGVTQSPTHLIKTRGQQVTLRCSSQSGHNTVSWYQQALGQGPQFIFQYYREEENGRGNFPPRFSGLQFPNYSSELNVNALELDDSALYLCASSPLLAGGKNEQFFGPGTRLTVL.

V usage is TRBV28 and J usage is TRBJ1-6; 9 bases are a match to TRBD1. The CDR3 consists of 17 residues. The germline V gene has CDR1 MDHEN and CDR2 SYDVKM. J gave up 2 bases and V 2 bases, and 4 bases lay outside the gene matches. The CDR3: CASSLTQGATYNSPLHF. The CDR3 nucleotides are TGTGCCAGCAGTTTAACACAGGGGGCCACCTATAATTCACCCCTCCACTTT.

The gene calls are TRBV6-1 and TRBJ1-3, with 9 bases identical to TRBD1. The CDR3 runs to 16 residues. Germline loops: CDR1 MNHNS, CDR2 SASEGT. J lost 2 bases, V lost 2 bases, and 4 bases had no gene match. DNA of the CDR3: TGTGCCAGCAGTGAATCCACAGGGGGCACTGGAAACACCATATATTTT. Translated: CASSESTGGTGNTIYF.

The chain couples TRBV2 to TRBJ2-5; 8 nucleotides align to TRBD2. CDR1 is SNHLY and CDR2 is FYNNEI in the germline V gene. The CDR3 extends over 14 amino acids. V was pared by 6 bases and J by 1 base, with 4 bases of the junction left unmatched. The CDR3 spells CASRKLAAQETQYF. CDR3 nucleotide sequence: TGTGCCAGCAGAAAACTAGCGGCCCAAGAGACCCAGTACTTC. The variable domain in full, completed from reference TRBV2 and TRBJ2-5, reads EPEVTQTPSHQVTQMGQEVILRCVPISNHLYFYWYRQILGQKVEFLVSFYNNEISEKSEIFDDQFSVERPDGSNFTLKIRSTKLEDSAMYFCASRKLAAQETQYFGPGTRLLVL.

The chain combines TRBV6-5 with TRBJ2-5; TRBD1 agrees at 7 bases. The CDR3 loop spans 13 amino acids. The V gene end was trimmed by 10 bases and the J gene end by 1 base; junction bases not matched to a gene: 6. CDR1 is MNHEY and CDR2 is SVGAGI in the germline V gene. CDR3: CATVDRIQETQYF. The CDR3 coding sequence is TGTGCCACCGTGGACAGGATCCAAGAGACCCAGTACTTC.

The chain combines TRBV30 with TRBJ1-1; D might be TRBD1 (6 bases). The CDR3 runs 12 residues. V was cut by 4 bases and J by 7 bases, with 13 bases left in between. In germline, CDR1 is GTSNPN, CDR2 SVGIG (reference sequence). In DNA form, the CDR3 reads TGTGCCTGGATAAGGGGGGGCAGTGAAGCTTTCTTT. Encoded protein: CAWIRGGSEAFF.

The chain employs TRBV27 and TRBJ2-2, with TRBD2 identical over 10 bases. The V gene end was trimmed by 6 bases and the J gene end by 0 bases; junction bases not matched to a gene: 4. This CDR3 region has 16 residues. Germline assignment: CDR1 MNHEY and CDR2 SMNVEV (reference sequence). In nucleotides, the CDR3 is TGTGCCAGCAGATACAGCGGGAGGGCGAACACCGGGGAGCTGTTTTTT. Translation gives CASRYSGRANTGELFF.